Presented here are 11 T cell receptor beta chains from one specimen sequenced in a study of T cell repertoires in aging, cancer and after chemotherapy. TCR beta rearrangements were amplified from peripheral blood genomic DNA. A mixed TRB-A/B primer pool amplified rearranged TRB by multiplex touch-down PCR. TCRdb re-derived calls from the multiplex PCR reads in MiXCR, one entry per CDR3 protein. The sample carries 9,000 to 9,500 distinct CDR3 sequences, roughly 30% recorded once. Sequencing was done on a sample of blood. These receptors were obtained from a human donor in good health.

This clonotype has more than one count but fewer than ten. The genes are TRBV6-5 and TRBJ2-7, with 11 nucleotides matching TRBD1. Germline values: CDR1 MNHEY, CDR2 SVGAGI. V shed 5 bases, J shed 3 bases, and the junction held 6 bases outside the gene matches. The length of the CDR3 is 15 residues. The CDR3 nucleotides read TGTGCCAGCAGTGATGGGACAGGGGGTGTCTACGAGCAGTACTTC. It yields the protein CASSDGTGGVYEQYF.

This clonotype was recorded a few times. The rearrangement links TRBV11-2 to TRBJ1-1; D gene uncertain. This CDR3 spans 13 amino acids. V lost 2 bases to trimming and J lost 1 base, with 5 bases between them. The germline V gene has CDR1 SGHAT and CDR2 FQNNGV. CDR3: CASSLSRNTEAFF. The CDR3 DNA sequence: TGTGCCAGCAGCTTAAGTAGGAACACTGAAGCTTTCTTT.

This clonotype was counted once. The chain is built from TRBV6-5 and TRBJ1-5; no clear D gene. Trimming took off 6 bases at V and 1 base at J, with 7 bases between the two ends. The CDR3 is made up of 13 amino acids. The germline CDR1 and CDR2 sequences are MNHEY and SVGAGI. This CDR3 reads CASRVGSNQPQHF. As DNA, the CDR3 is TGTGCCAGCAGGGTGGGGAGCAATCAGCCCCAGCATTTT.

The chain links TRBV7-9 to TRBJ1-2, with 7 nucleotides matching TRBD1. CDR1 SEHNR and CDR2 FQNEAQ come from the germline V gene (reference sequence). V shed 2 bases and J 4 bases; nucleotides not matched to a gene: 7. The CDR3 consists of 15 residues. In DNA form, the CDR3 reads TGTGCCAGCAGCTTATCATGGGGGACAGCCTATGGCTACACCTTC. It specifies CASSLSWGTAYGYTF. Full variable domain (remainder filled in from reference TRBV7-9 and TRBJ1-2): DTGVSQNPRHKITKRGQNVTFRCDPISEHNRLYWYRQTLGQGPEFLTYFQNEAQLEKSRLLSDRFSAERPKGSFSTLEIQRTEQGDSAMYLCASSLSWGTAYGYTFGSGTRLTVV.

This clonotype has a handful of counts. This chain connects TRBV6-2 or TRBV6-3 to TRBJ1-6; TRBD1 aligns across 7 bases. Germline-derived CDR1 and CDR2 are MNHEY and SVGEGT. This CDR3 has 17 amino acids. V lost 6 bases and J lost 0; bases outside the gene matches: 8. CDR3 loop: CASSPTGQRSYNSPLHF. CDR3 in DNA: TGTGCCAGCAGCCCAACGGGACAGCGCTCCTATAATTCACCCCTCCACTTT.

This clonotype came up once. Its ends do not fully match the called genes, so a read error is possible. This rearrangement joins TRBV5-3 to TRBJ1-6; D is possibly TRBD1 (5 bases). TRBV5-3 is an ORF, with its function uncertain. The CDR3 runs to 16 residues. CDR3 in DNA: TGCGCCAGCAGCTTGGGGGGGAGCTCCTATAATTCACCCCTCCACTTT. Amino acid sequence: CASSLGGSSYNSPLHF.

This clonotype was counted a few times. The chain joins TRBV5-4 to TRBJ1-1, with D possibly being TRBD1 (5 bases). Deletions cut 1 base from V and 6 bases from J, with 16 bases between. The CDR3 is made up of 15 amino acids. CDR1 SGHNT and CDR2 YYREEE come from the germline V gene (reference sequence). The DNA of the CDR3 is TGTGCCAGCAGCTTGACCTTGACAGCAAAATCTGAAGCTTTCTTT. The encoded protein is CASSLTLTAKSEAFF.

This clonotype was seen only a few times. This chain links TRBV6-1 with TRBJ1-5, with 10 bases fitting TRBD1. With V trimmed by 6 bases and J by 2 bases, 10 bases remained unmatched. The V gene's germline CDR1 is MNHNS and CDR2 SASEGT. The CDR3 runs 17 residues. The CDR3 DNA follows: TGTGCCAGCAGCCAGACAGGGGGCATCGGGGGCAATCAGCCCCAGCATTTT. Its translation: CASSQTGGIGGNQPQHF.

The V and J genes are TRBV19 and TRBJ2-3; maybe TRBD1 (5 bases). Trimming stripped 6 bases from V and 3 bases from J, with 13 bases between. Germline-derived CDR1 and CDR2 are LNHDA and SQIVND (reference sequence). The CDR3 is made up of 14 amino acids. Here the CDR3 reads CASSPRVGTDTQYF. CDR3 DNA sequence: TGTGCCAGTAGCCCCAGGGTAGGGACAGATACGCAGTATTTT.

The chain joins TRBV19 to TRBJ1-1; weak D call: TRBD1 (5 bases). V was pared by 3 bases and J by 6 bases, with 17 bases between. Per germline, CDR1 LNHDA and CDR2 SQIVND (reference sequence). This CDR3 region has 15 residues. CDR3 in DNA: TGTGCCAGTAGTATCAACTTCAGGGCCCCGGCTGAAGCTTTCTTT. Its protein product is CASSINFRAPAEAFF.

This sequence joins TRBV12-3 or TRBV12-4 and TRBJ1-5; D ambiguous. V lost 7 bases and J lost 7, with 20 bases in between. CDR3 length: 15 amino acids. CDR3 sequence reads: CASTSPGADRQPQHF. The CDR3 DNA is TGTGCCAGCACCTCCCCCGGTGCCGACCGGCAGCCCCAGCATTTT.